This TCR beta chain was sequenced in a study of control samples from healthy donors and cancer patients. This CDR3 has 12 residues. The ends were cut back, 3 bases at V and 1 base at J, with 3 bases in the middle. TCRdb's table, derived via immunoSEQ multiplex PCR, lists solely in-frame clones and lacks some. The table shows approximately 180,000 clones, with approximately 94% occurring only once. V gene TRBV12-3 or TRBV12-4 combines with J gene TRBJ1-1; D uncertain. The source is a woman aged 18-29 years in good health. Sample: blood. The chain's CDR3 is CASSFPNTEAFF. The CDR3 DNA is TGTGCCAGCAGTTTCCCGAACACTGAAGCTTTCTTT.